A selection of T cell receptor beta chains follows, all from one sample in a study of identical twins. MiXCR, run by TCRdb on the 5' RACE reads, gives a single entry per CDR3 protein. The repertoire has about 550,000 distinct CDR3 sequences, around 24% of them found once; the top ten carry approximately 0.49%. These records were also assigned to another study, of yellow fever vaccine responses in identical twins.

Sequenced: CD4+ T cells sorted from blood. These receptors were taken from a young woman in good health. Both conserved end residues are part of each CDR3. D genes are given only for firm matches. The size entry is marked missing in some rows and otherwise reads once, few, many or a size class.

J: TRBJ2-3
size: many
V: TRBV12-3/TRBV12-4
D: NA
CDR3: CASSLRTDTQYF
DNA: TGTGCCAGCAGTCTCCGGACAGATACGCAGTATTTT

J: TRBJ1-6
size: NA
V: TRBV5-1
D: NA
CDR3: CASSWALGDSPLHF
DNA: TGCGCCAGCAGCTGGGCCTTGGGAGATTCACCCCTCCACTTT

J: TRBJ2-3
size: NA
V: TRBV29-1
D: TRBD1
CDR3: CSVEGRDRITDTQYF
DNA: TGCAGCGTTGAAGGCCGGGACAGAATCACAGATACGCAGTATTTT

J: TRBJ2-5
size: NA
V: TRBV5-6
D: NA
CDR3: CASSFRRQPIQETQYF
DNA: TGTGCCAGCAGCTTTCGGAGGCAGCCCATTCAAGAGACCCAGTACTTC

J: TRBJ1-1
size: few
V: TRBV7-2
D: TRBD1
CDR3: CASSIHLTGITEAFF
DNA: TGTGCCAGCAGCATACACCTGACAGGGATCACTGAAGCTTTCTTT

J: TRBJ2-5
size: NA
V: TRBV20-1
D: TRBD1
CDR3: CSARDWDRTETQYF
DNA: TGCAGTGCTAGAGACTGGGACAGAACGGAGACCCAGTACTTC

J: TRBJ1-1
size: few
V: TRBV10-3
D: NA
CDR3: CAISDVLNTEAFF
DNA: TGTGCCATCAGTGATGTTTTAAACACTGAAGCTTTCTTT

J: TRBJ1-5
size: few
V: TRBV12-3/TRBV12-4
D: NA
CDR3: CASSLDSGNQPQHF
DNA: TGTGCCAGCAGTCTCGACAGTGGCAATCAGCCCCAGCATTTT

J: TRBJ2-2
size: NA
V: TRBV6-5
D: TRBD2
CDR3: CASSYHSQGTGGNTGELFF
DNA: TGTGCCAGCAGTTACCATTCCCAGGGAACGGGGGGGAACACCGGGGAGCTGTTTTTT

J: TRBJ1-2
size: few
V: TRBV7-9
D: NA
CDR3: CASSLRADANYGYTF
DNA: TGTGCCAGCAGCTTACGGGCAGACGCTAACTATGGCTACACCTTC

J: TRBJ2-1
size: few
V: TRBV11-2
D: NA
CDR3: CASSLGQGITYNEQFF
DNA: TGTGCCAGCAGCTTAGGCCAGGGTATAACCTACAATGAGCAGTTCTTC

J: TRBJ2-7
size: NA
V: TRBV12-3/TRBV12-4
D: NA
CDR3: CASSLISYEQYF
DNA: TGTGCCAGCAGTTTAATTAGCTACGAGCAGTACTTC